One and the same sample provided the 15 T cell receptor beta chains below, sequenced in a study of blood T cell repertoires in COVID-19. Method: immunoSEQ multiplex PCR; TCRdb's copy keeps in-frame clones and lacks some. The sample holds approximately 250,000 clones, over 65% seen once. The sample was peripheral blood. The receptors come from a man aged 60 to 75 who had recovered from COVID-19.

This chain uses TRBV7-9 with TRBJ1-6; unclear D gene. CDR3 length equals 15 residues. CDR1 and CDR2 from the germline V gene are SEHNR and FQNEAQ (reference sequence). The germline V and J ends were trimmed by 1 base and 6 bases, with 10 bases remaining between them. The CDR3 region has the DNA TGTGCCAGCAGCTTAGATTCCGGAGCTAATTCACCCCTCCACTTT. Translating gives CASSLDSGANSPLHF.

This chain's CDR3 is CASSWTGSRNQPQHF. Here the CDR3 DNA reads TGTGCCAGCAGCTGGACAGGGTCCCGCAATCAGCCCCAGCATTTT. The chain uses TRBV11-2 and TRBJ1-5; 8 bases agree with TRBD1. The V and J ends lost 4 bases and 2 bases, in that order; junction bases with no gene match: 4. The CDR3 totals 15 residues. Germline V gene lookup returns CDR1 SGHAT and CDR2 FQNNGV.

A single count supports this clone. This chain uses TRBV7-3 with TRBJ2-3, with TRBD1 matching over 8 bases. Germline CDR1 is SGHTA and CDR2 is FQGTGA. Germline trimming cut 1 base from V and 0 bases from J; bases unmatched to any gene: 9. This CDR3 contains 18 residues. The chain's CDR3 is CASSLKVRGPNSTDTQYF. DNA for the CDR3: TGTGCCAGCAGCTTAAAAGTCAGGGGGCCGAATAGCACAGATACGCAGTATTTT.

The rearrangement joins TRBV3-1 (or the pseudogene TRBV3-2) to TRBJ2-7, with 7 bases that match TRBD2. This CDR3 spans 15 amino acids. The V gene's germline CDR1 is LGHDT and CDR2 YNNKEL (reference sequence). The V and J ends lost 6 bases and 0 bases, in that order; junction bases with no gene match: 8. CDR3 DNA: TGTGCCAGCAGTCCCCGACTAGCCCTCTCCTACGAGCAGTACTTC. The encoded protein is CASSPRLALSYEQYF.

J is TRBJ1-5 and V is TRBV12-3 or TRBV12-4; D is undetermined. V was shortened by 8 bases and J by 4 bases, with 12 bases between the two germline ends. CDR3 length equals 13 residues. In DNA form, the CDR3 reads TGTGCCAGCCGGATAGGACTTAATCAGCCCCAGCATTTT. Its protein is CASRIGLNQPQHF.

The chain joins TRBV30 to TRBJ1-6; 7 positions match TRBD1. Losses at the gene ends were 8 bases for V and 7 bases for J; bases not matched to a gene: 8. The germline gives CDR1 GTSNPN, CDR2 SVGIG (reference sequence). This CDR3 comprises 13 residues. The CDR3 nucleotides read TGTGCCGGATTGGGACAGATGAATTCACCCCTCCACTTT. Amino acid sequence: CAGLGQMNSPLHF.

V usage is TRBV6-5 and J usage is TRBJ1-2, with 8 nucleotides matching TRBD1. Germline-derived CDR1 and CDR2 are MNHEY and SVGAGI. This CDR3 has 13 residues. Unmatched junction bases numbered 6, after V lost 7 bases and J lost 5 bases. CDR3 bases: TGTGCCAGCATGGACAGGGCACGGTATGGCTACACCTTC. Encoded protein: CASMDRARYGYTF.

This clone was found once. The chain combines TRBV30 with TRBJ1-2; TRBD1 aligns across 9 bases. This CDR3 is 14 amino acids long. Germline-derived CDR1 and CDR2 are GTSNPN and SVGIG (reference sequence). Trimming cost V 2 bases and J 8 bases; bases outside gene matches: 9. The DNA for the CDR3 is TGTGCCTGGAGTAAGGGGGGGACAGGGAACGGCTACACCTTC. Its translation: CAWSKGGTGNGYTF.

The chain is built from TRBV5-1 and TRBJ1-2; D gene ambiguous. Germline CDR1 is SGHRS and CDR2 is YFSETQ. The V end was cut by 2 bases, the J end by 6 bases, with 11 bases between. The CDR3 runs 13 residues. CDR3 sequence reads: CASSLTLGDGYTF. As DNA, the CDR3 is TGCGCCAGCAGCTTAACATTGGGAGATGGCTACACCTTC.

This clone is a singleton in its sample. The chain is built from TRBV18 and TRBJ2-7, with 10 bases matching TRBD2. CDR1 is KGHSH and CDR2 is LQKENI in the germline V gene. There are 13 residues in the CDR3. With 3 bases clipped from V and 6 bases from J, the junction kept 2 bases outside the gene matches. CDR3 nucleotide sequence: TGTGCCAGCTCACCGAGCGGGAGGGGCGAGCAGTACTTC. Translated: CASSPSGRGEQYF.

This clone was recorded once. DNA of the CDR3: TGCGCCAGCAGCTCACGGGACATGGGATTGTATGAGCAGTTCTTC. Translated, it gives CASSSRDMGLYEQFF. The gene calls are TRBV5-1 and TRBJ2-1; tentatively, D is TRBD1 (6 bases). V was pared by 3 bases and J by 8 bases, with 18 bases between. This CDR3 spans 15 amino acids. Germline V lookup: CDR1 SGHRS, CDR2 YFSETQ.

The gene calls are TRBV5-1 and TRBJ2-3; D remains unclear. From germline, CDR1 is SGHRS and CDR2 YFSETQ. This CDR3 comprises 14 residues. V was shortened by 4 bases and J by 0 bases, with 9 bases between the two germline ends. The chain's CDR3 is CASSPPVSTDTQYF. In DNA, the CDR3 is TGCGCCAGCAGCCCTCCGGTTAGCACAGATACGCAGTATTTT.

The genes are TRBV9 and TRBJ2-1, with a weak D call TRBD2 (5 bases). The CDR3 is made up of 15 amino acids. CDR1 is SGDLS and CDR2 is YYNGEE in the germline V gene. V was clipped by 4 bases and J by 7 bases, with 18 bases between them. CDR3 loop: CASSPLGRGINEQFF. The CDR3 DNA is TGTGCCAGCAGCCCCCTAGGGAGAGGAATAAATGAGCAGTTCTTC.

The CDR3 region is CASSLGGVGDTQYF. DNA of the CDR3: TGCGCCAGCAGCTTGGGGGGAGTGGGAGATACGCAGTATTTT. V gene TRBV5-1 combines with J gene TRBJ2-3; D may be TRBD2 (5 bases). The CDR3 runs to 14 residues. V was shortened by 0 bases and J by 5 bases, with 10 bases between the two germline ends. Looked up from germline, CDR1 is SGHRS and CDR2 is YFSETQ.

This rearrangement joins TRBV5-1 to TRBJ2-7; TRBD2 matches at 10 bases. Germline CDR1 SGHRS, CDR2 YFSETQ. The CDR3 extends over 15 amino acids. V lost 4 bases and J lost 7; bases outside the gene matches: 11. The CDR3 region is CASSTGTAGGLEQYF. CDR3 nucleotides: TGCGCCAGCAGCACCGGGACAGCGGGGGGGTTGGAGCAGTACTTC.